Presented here are 4 T cell receptor beta chains from one specimen sequenced in a study of blood T cell repertoires in COVID-19 (dated by TCRdb to the early 2020s). Libraries came from the immunoSEQ multiplex PCR assay. TCRdb's version of the immuneACCESS table is confined to in-frame rearrangements and falls short of the full clone set. An unresolved V gene accounts for under half of the shortfall where checked; the remainder is of unknown origin. This sample holds 440,000 or so clones; about 89% were observed only once. The ten largest account for about 1.6% of the sample. The sequencing input was peripheral blood. These receptors were obtained from a woman aged 35 to 49 with COVID-19, enrolled during active disease.

The chain has TRBV10-3 and TRBJ1-3; 8 positions match TRBD1. CDR1 and CDR2 from the germline V gene are ENHRY and SYGVKD. J lost 3 bases, V lost 6 bases, and 4 bases had no gene match. This CDR3 contains 14 residues. The CDR3 bases are TGTGCCATCAGCCAGGACAGGGATGGAAACACCATATATTTT. It codes for CAISQDRDGNTIYF.

V usage is TRBV5-1 and J usage is TRBJ2-3, with 8 bases matching TRBD2. With V trimmed by 5 bases and J by 6 bases, 11 bases remained unmatched. This CDR3 region has 15 residues. The germline CDR1 and CDR2 sequences are SGHRS and YFSETQ. The CDR3 protein is CASSGVGGAGDTQYF. The CDR3 nucleotides are TGCGCCAGCAGTGGAGTCGGGGGGGCCGGCGATACGCAGTATTTT.

This clone appeared once. The gene calls are TRBV5-4 and TRBJ1-2; D is possibly TRBD1 (6 bases). Germline-derived CDR1 and CDR2 are SGHNT and YYREEE (reference sequence). V shed 0 bases and J shed 3 bases, with 15 bases lying between them. The length of the CDR3 is 16 residues. The CDR3 region is CASSLARREGDYGYTF. CDR3 nucleotides: TGTGCCAGCAGCTTGGCCAGACGGGAGGGGGACTATGGCTACACCTTC. Combining the CDR3 with reference TRBV5-4 and TRBJ1-2 gives the whole variable domain ETGVTQSPTHLIKTRGQQVTLRCSSQSGHNTVSWYQQALGQGPQFIFQYYREEENGRGNFPPRFSGLQFPNYSSELNVNALELDDSALYLCASSLARREGDYGYTFGSGTRLTVV.

The chain links TRBV19 to TRBJ1-1, with a tentative D call TRBD1 (5 bases). Trimming took off 8 bases at V and 2 bases at J, with 15 bases between the two ends. Germline V gene data show CDR1 as LNHDA and CDR2 as SQIVND (reference sequence). The CDR3 spans 14 residues. The CDR3, as DNA: TGTGCCAGTTGGGGCGTCAGCCTTAACACTGAAGCTTTCTTT. Translation gives CASWGVSLNTEAFF. Based on the CDR3 plus reference TRBV19 and TRBJ1-1, the full variable domain is DGGITQSPKYLFRKEGQNVTLSCEQNLNHDAMYWYRQDPGQGLRLIYYSQIVNDFQKGDIAEGYSVSREKKESFPLTVTSAQKNPTAFYLCASWGVSLNTEAFFGQGTRLTVV.